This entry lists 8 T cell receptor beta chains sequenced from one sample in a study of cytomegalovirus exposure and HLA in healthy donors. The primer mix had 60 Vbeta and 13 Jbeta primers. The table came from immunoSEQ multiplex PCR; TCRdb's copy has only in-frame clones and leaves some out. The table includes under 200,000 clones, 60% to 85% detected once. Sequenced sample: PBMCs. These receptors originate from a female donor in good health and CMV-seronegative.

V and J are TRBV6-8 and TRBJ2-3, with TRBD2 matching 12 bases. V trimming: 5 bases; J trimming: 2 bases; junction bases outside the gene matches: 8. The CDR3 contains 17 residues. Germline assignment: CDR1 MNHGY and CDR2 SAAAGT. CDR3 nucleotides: TGTGCCAGCAGTCGGACTAGCGGGGAGTACTCCACAGATACGCAGTATTTT. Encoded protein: CASSRTSGEYSTDTQYF.

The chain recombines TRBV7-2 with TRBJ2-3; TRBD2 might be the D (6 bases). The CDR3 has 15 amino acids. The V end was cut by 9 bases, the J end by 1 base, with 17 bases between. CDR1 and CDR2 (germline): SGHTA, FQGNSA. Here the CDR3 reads CASTMGGKGTDTQYF. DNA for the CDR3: TGTGCCAGTACCATGGGGGGTAAGGGCACAGATACGCAGTATTTT.

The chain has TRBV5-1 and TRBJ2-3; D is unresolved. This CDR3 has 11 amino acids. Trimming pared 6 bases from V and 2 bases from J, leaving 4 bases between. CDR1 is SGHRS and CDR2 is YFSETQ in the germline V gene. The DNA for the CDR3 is TGCGCCAGCACCAACACAGATACGCAGTATTTT. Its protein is CASTNTDTQYF.

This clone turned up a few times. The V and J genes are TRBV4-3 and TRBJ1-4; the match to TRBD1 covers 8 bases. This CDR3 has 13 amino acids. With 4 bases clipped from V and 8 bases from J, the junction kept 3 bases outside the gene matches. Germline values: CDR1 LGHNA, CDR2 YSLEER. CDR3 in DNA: TGCGCCAGCAGCCGCGACAGGGGCGAAAAACTGTTTTTT. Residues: CASSRDRGEKLFF.

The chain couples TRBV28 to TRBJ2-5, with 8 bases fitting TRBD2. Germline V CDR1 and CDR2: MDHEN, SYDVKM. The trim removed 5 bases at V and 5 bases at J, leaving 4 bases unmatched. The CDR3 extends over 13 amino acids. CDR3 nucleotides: TGTGCCAGCAGTGGGACTAGGCGGGAGACCCAGTACTTC. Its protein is CASSGTRRETQYF.

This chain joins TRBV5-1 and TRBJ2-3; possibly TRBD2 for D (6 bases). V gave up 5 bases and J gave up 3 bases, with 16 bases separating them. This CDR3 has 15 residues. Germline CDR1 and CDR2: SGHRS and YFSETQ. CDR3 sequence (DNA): TGCGCCAGCAGGCGAACACCGGAGGGGACAGATACGCAGTATTTT. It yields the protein CASRRTPEGTDTQYF.

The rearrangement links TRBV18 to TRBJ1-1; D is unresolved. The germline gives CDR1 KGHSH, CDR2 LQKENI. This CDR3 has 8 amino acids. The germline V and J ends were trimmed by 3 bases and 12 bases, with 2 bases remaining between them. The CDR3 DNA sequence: TGTGCCAGCTCACCCACTTTCTTT. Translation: CASSPTFF. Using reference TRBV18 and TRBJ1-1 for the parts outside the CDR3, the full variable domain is NAGVMQNPRHLVRRRGQEARLRCSPMKGHSHVYWYRQLPEEGLKFMVYLQKENIIDESGMPKERFSAEFPKEGPSILRIQQVVRGDSAAYFCASSPTFFGQGTRLTVV.

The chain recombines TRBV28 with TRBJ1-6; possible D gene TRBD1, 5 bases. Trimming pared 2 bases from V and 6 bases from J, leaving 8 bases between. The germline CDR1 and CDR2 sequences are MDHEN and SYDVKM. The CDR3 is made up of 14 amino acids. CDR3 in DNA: TGTGCCAGCAGTTTACAACAGGTTAATTCACCCCTCCACTTT. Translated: CASSLQQVNSPLHF.